This T cell receptor (beta chain) appears in the sequencing data of a study of post-analysis software for immune sequencing data (dated by TCRdb to between 2015 and 2017). About the study as a whole: The recorded disease courses included relapsing-remitting, secondary progressive and progressive-relapsing multiple sclerosis, and some patients had no subtype annotation. The patient repertoires were compared against some twelve previously published healthy control repertoires obtained from donors aged about 6 to 28 years. A subset of samples was prepared in parallel using single-end sample barcoding, then pooled and co-amplified after Illumina adapter ligation. Overall results and qualifications from the work: The control group was slightly older than the multiple sclerosis patient group. Patients showed significantly higher frequencies than controls for about 5 TRBV segments, among them TRBV5-6, TRBV5-1 and TRBV20-1. Direct clustering with F measure revealed strong co-clustering of samples prepared in the same batch, which led to a batch-effect correction. Multiple sclerosis patients had significantly lower normalized Chao1 diversity than controls, a result that suggests substantial peripheral T-cell clonal expansion.

To demonstrate the VDJtools post-analysis software, TCR beta repertoires were profiled from the peripheral blood of more than ten young patients with multiple sclerosis. Multiple sclerosis patients were children and adolescents aged about 6 to 16 years. There are 15 amino acids in the CDR3, from cysteine to phenylalanine inclusive. Only the CDR3 part of the read is kept: 45 bases, read in frame from the first base. From the germline V gene (reference sequence), CDR1 is MNHEY and CDR2 is SMNVEV. Ends trimmed: V by 5 bases, J by 8 bases; bases unmatched to a gene: 10. Library construction relied on PCR. Sequenced on an Illumina HiSeq 2500. To reduce PCR and sequencing biases, unique molecular identifiers were incorporated into the TCR beta cDNA libraries. Per 1 to 10 million input T cells, 500,000 or so cDNA molecules were obtained, such that each molecule approximated one T cell. The patient libraries were prepared and sequenced using the same protocol as the earlier healthy control dataset. Within a given batch, samples were prepared together, multiplexed and sequenced on the same HiSeq lane. The original pipeline was this. Raw barcoded reads were processed with MIGEC, and single-read molecular identifier groups were discarded before consensus assembly and CDR3 extraction. Clonotype tables were post-analysed with VDJtools, and diversity was normalized by down-sampling all datasets to the smallest sample size. In repertoire overlap clustering, CDR3 amino acid sequences, but not nucleotide sequences, were matched to correct batch-related cross-sample contamination. TCRdb cleaned the public reads at Q25 with fastp, built clones with MiXCR and kept in-frame beta chains. A single entry per CDR3 protein holds the most common genes and DNA from its merged rows. In this record, the V and J calls reflect TCRdb's handling and not the investigators' own analysis. Here the sample has about 820,000 distinct CDR3 sequences; roughly 50% occur a single time. The top ten clones comprise approximately 4.5% of the sample.

Comment on this clonotype: The specificity of this receptor is unknown. There are no base qualities to consult, and no much larger clone falls within one base.

Here the chain combines TRBV27 and TRBJ2-1; 9 central bases correspond to TRBD2. The receptor comes from a girl between 10 and 17 years old with multiple sclerosis. The sample comprised blood. The CDR3 region: CASSPIWTSEDEQFF. Read as DNA, the sequence is TGTGCCAGCAGTCCCATTTGGACTAGCGAGGATGAGCAGTTCTTC.